This T cell receptor (beta chain) came from a study of blood T cell repertoires in COVID-19 (TCRdb year 2020). For the wider study: Collaborator samples came from the United States, Italy and Spain and covered acute and convalescent phases of COVID-19. The prospective study material was composed of cDNA or gDNA derived from T cells, B-cell-depleted T cells, or PBMCs. Subjects who had been exposed to COVID-19, were actively infected with it, or had recovered from it provided the deeply sampled blood TCRbeta repertoires that made up the dataset. A freely available public database, intended as a resource for researchers studying the immune response to SARS-CoV-2, is where the repertoires were released. The samples were drawn from two sources: the first 160 participants of the ongoing ImmuneRACE study, and 1,200 or so subjects contributed by 6 global collaborators. A de-identified subject ID, COVID-19 status, age in years and sex were almost always included in the sample metadata. Where available, HLA class I and class II types were taken from metadata supplied by the sample provider and were not determined by assay-based typing. The investigation overall reported the following: Clinical and demographic metadata were provided uncurated, with the amount varying by source and participant.

One collaborating source in Seattle enrolled patients while the patients were actively infected and followed the patients over time throughout the course of disease. Collaborating institutions collected whole blood in K2EDTA tubes following their own protocols. For TCRbeta analysis, collaborators shipped samples as frozen whole blood, isolated PBMCs, or DNA extracted from either of those sample types. TCRbeta CDR3 regions were amplified from genomic DNA using the immunoSEQ Assay, a bias-controlled multiplex PCR. Regarding the original processing steps: The number of nucleated cells in each sample was estimated by amplification of reference gene primers within the assay. Sequence reads were collapsed and filtered to measure the absolute abundance of every unique TCRbeta CDR3 rearrangement. Productive Simpson clonality was computed per sample as the square root of Simpson's diversity index over productive rearrangements. The clones in this table, taken by TCRdb from immuneACCESS, are in-frame only. Not every clone is retained; where verified, under half of the shortfall comes from an unresolved V gene, and the cause of the rest is unknown. The V and J calls and clone size were taken over from that table, and D and trimming were inferred from the DNA. For this sample there are 150,000 to 200,000 clones; more than 85% appear just once. The top ten clones comprise 2% of the sample.

CDR1 and CDR2, per the germline V gene (reference sequence), are SEHNR and FQNEAQ. Between the V and J ends, shortened by 3 bases and 7 bases respectively, the junction contains 7 bases. Counted from cysteine to phenylalanine, this CDR3 has 11 amino acids. Only CDR3 DNA is held: 33 bases, read in frame from base 1. To note about this clone: Its specific antigen is unknown. Qualities for individual bases were not recorded, and no much larger clone is one base off.

The specimen was peripheral blood. The TCR comes from a woman aged 55-70 years with COVID-19, enrolled during active disease. The chain is encoded by TRBV7-9 joined to TRBJ2-7; the D gene lacks a confident call. The CDR3 region: CASSFAAEQYF. The nucleotide sequence reads as follows: TGTGCCAGCAGCTTCGCCGCGGAGCAGTACTTC.